The clone carrying this T cell receptor beta chain was counted once. What it binds is not known. These data belong to a study of cytomegalovirus exposure and HLA in healthy donors. This CDR3 has 14 amino acids. Trimming took 0 bases from V and 3 from J, leaving 9 bases between them. The V gene's germline CDR1 is SGDLS and CDR2 YYNGEE. 60 Vbeta and 13 Jbeta primers were used in PCR. Data came from immunoSEQ multiplex PCR; TCRdb stores just in-frame clones and leaves some out. The table has 180,000 or so clones, 60% to 80% seen once; the top ten hold approximately 6%. When sampled, the donors appeared nominally healthy, though they likely had unrecorded immune exposures. Study outcomes and limitations: It was likely that a cluster of highly shared sequence variants was a sequencing artifact. Presence/absence results assume similar sequencing depth per donor, which may not hold.

This TCR derives from a man aged 35-49 years in good health and CMV-seropositive. The V call is TRBV9, the J call TRBJ1-2, with a tentative D call TRBD1 (6 bases). Material for sequencing was PBMCs. The CDR3 bases are TGTGCCAGCAGCGTAGGTCCAGGGGACTATGGCTACACCTTC. Protein product: CASSVGPGDYGYTF.